This passage covers 28 T cell receptor beta chains from one sample sequenced in a study of chemoradiotherapy in HPV16-positive cancers. Libraries were prepared by immunoSEQ multiplex PCR; TCRdb keeps only in-frame clonotypes and omits some of them. The data hold approximately 5,000 clones, with around 69% observed a single time. This specimen was tumor tissue, taken from a patient who underwent chemoradiotherapy. These receptors originate from a human donor with HPV-associated anogenital cancer.

The V gene is TRBV10-3, the J gene TRBJ2-5; TRBD2 aligns across 10 bases. Germline trimming cut 0 bases from V and 4 bases from J; bases unmatched to any gene: 8. Germline V gene lookup returns CDR1 ENHRY and CDR2 SYGVKD. The CDR3 extends over 17 amino acids. Here the CDR3 DNA reads TGTGCCATCAGTGAGTCGAGATCCAGCGGGAGGGGAGAGACCCAGTACTTC. It codes for CAISESRSSGRGETQYF.

V and J are TRBV6-4 and TRBJ2-6; 9 bases align to TRBD1. After removal of 5 bases from V and 4 bases from J, the junction contained 9 bases not matched to a gene. This CDR3 is built from 17 residues. Germline-derived CDR1 and CDR2 are MRHNA and SNTAGT. CDR3 in amino acids: CASSPSGQGSGANVLTF. CDR3 nucleotide sequence: TGTGCCAGCAGTCCCTCGGGACAGGGATCGGGGGCCAACGTCCTGACTTTC.

The rearrangement uses TRBV30 and TRBJ1-1; the match to TRBD1 covers 7 bases. The trim removed 3 bases at V and 9 bases at J, leaving 10 bases unmatched. Germline-derived CDR1 and CDR2 are GTSNPN and SVGIG (reference sequence). This CDR3 is 13 amino acids long. CDR3: CAWSPLQGRKAFF. The DNA of the CDR3 is TGTGCCTGGAGCCCCTTACAGGGGAGGAAAGCTTTCTTT.

The table lists this clone with a count of one. The chain combines TRBV12-5 with TRBJ2-7, with 8 positions matching TRBD1. The CDR3 sequence is 13 residues long. Germline V gene lookup returns CDR1 LGHNT and CDR2 FRNRAP. The trim removed 5 bases at V and 6 bases at J, leaving 6 bases unmatched. The CDR3 reads CASGASTGVEQYF. The CDR3 DNA reads TGTGCTAGTGGTGCCTCGACAGGGGTCGAGCAGTACTTC.

The chain combines TRBV5-1 with TRBJ2-2; D might be TRBD2 (5 bases). Germline CDR1 is SGHRS and CDR2 is YFSETQ. CDR3 length: 17 residues. Trimming stripped 4 bases from V and 0 bases from J, with 16 bases between. This chain's CDR3 is CASSARVATPNTGELFF. The DNA for the CDR3 is TGCGCCAGCAGCGCACGCGTAGCGACCCCGAACACCGGGGAGCTGTTTTTT.

This clone was counted between two and nine times. J is TRBJ2-1 and V is TRBV7-3; 10 nucleotides align to TRBD2. From germline, CDR1 is SGHTA and CDR2 FQGTGA. This CDR3 has 14 amino acids. Losses at the gene ends were 4 bases for V and 8 bases for J; bases not matched to a gene: 5. The CDR3 nucleotides read TGTGCCAGCAGCTCGTCTAGCGGGAGCGATGAGCAGTTCTTC. Translating gives CASSSSSGSDEQFF.

J is TRBJ2-2 and V is TRBV11-2; 8 bases line up with TRBD2. Germline CDR1 SGHAT, CDR2 FQNNGV. After removal of 4 bases from V and 8 bases from J, the junction contained 6 bases not matched to a gene. The CDR3 runs to 14 residues. CDR3 bases: TGTGCCAGCAGCTCCCAGCGGGAGTCGGGGGAGCTGTTTTTT. Encoded protein: CASSSQRESGELFF.

The CDR3 spells CASSEIPGNQPQHF. For the CDR3, the DNA is TGTGCCAGCAGTGAAATCCCGGGAAATCAGCCCCAGCATTTT. The rearrangement uses TRBV2 and TRBJ1-5; no firm D call. The V gene lost 2 bases and the J gene lost 4 bases, with 9 bases spanning the gap. The CDR3 runs 14 residues. Germline values: CDR1 SNHLY, CDR2 FYNNEI.

This chain connects TRBV30 to TRBJ1-5; weak D call: TRBD1 (5 bases). V was clipped by 3 bases and J by 3 bases, with 12 bases between them. Germline V gene lookup returns CDR1 GTSNPN and CDR2 SVGIG (reference sequence). This CDR3 spans 14 amino acids. In nucleotides, the CDR3 is TGTGCCTGGAGCTGGGGGTCCATCAATCAGCCCCAGCATTTT. Encoded protein: CAWSWGSINQPQHF.

The V call is TRBV6-5, the J call TRBJ2-7; 7 bases align to TRBD2. The CDR3 length is 15 residues. Germline CDR1 is MNHEY and CDR2 is SVGAGI. V shed 4 bases, J shed 3 bases, and the junction held 9 bases outside the gene matches. The CDR3 DNA sequence: TGTGCCAGCAGTTCCGACCCGGGAGGATTCTACGAGCAGTACTTC. Protein sequence: CASSSDPGGFYEQYF.

This rearrangement joins TRBV10-3 to TRBJ2-3; no definite D call. Trimming cost V 7 bases and J 2 bases, with 10 bases left between them. Germline CDR1 and CDR2: ENHRY and SYGVKD. CDR3 length equals 13 residues. CDR3 nucleotides: TGTGCCATCACGCCGGACGCCACAGATACGCAGTATTTT. Its protein is CAITPDATDTQYF.

The rearrangement joins TRBV4-1 to TRBJ1-1; D not resolved. The CDR3 has 14 amino acids. The germline V gene has CDR1 MGHRA and CDR2 YSYEKL. Trimming stripped 0 bases from V and 8 bases from J, with 13 bases between. CDR3 region: CASSQDIKETEAFF. CDR3 in DNA: TGCGCCAGCAGCCAAGATATAAAGGAGACCGAAGCTTTCTTT.

The chain recombines TRBV4-1 with TRBJ1-1, with 7 nucleotides matching TRBD1. Germline lookup yields CDR1 MGHRA and CDR2 YSYEKL. This CDR3 has 14 residues. The V segment lost 6 bases and the J segment 1 base; nucleotides outside the gene matches: 5. The CDR3 region is CASRKGTANTEAFF. The DNA for the CDR3 is TGCGCCAGCAGGAAGGGGACAGCGAACACTGAAGCTTTCTTT.

This chain links TRBV9 with TRBJ1-1; D is unresolved. CDR1 SGDLS and CDR2 YYNGEE come from the germline V gene. V lost 4 bases, J lost 6 bases, and 13 bases lay in between. The CDR3 extends over 13 amino acids. The CDR3 spells CASSPRTVPEAFF. CDR3 DNA sequence: TGTGCCAGCAGCCCCCGGACCGTACCTGAAGCTTTCTTT.

This rearrangement joins TRBV2 to TRBJ2-1, with D possibly being TRBD2 (5 bases). This CDR3 spans 13 amino acids. Germline loops: CDR1 SNHLY, CDR2 FYNNEI. V lost 10 bases and J 4 bases, leaving 14 bases between the germline ends. This chain's CDR3 is CATYPAGYNEQFF. CDR3 sequence (DNA): TGTGCCACCTACCCCGCGGGTTACAATGAGCAGTTCTTC. Together with reference TRBV2 and TRBJ2-1, the CDR3 gives the full variable domain: EPEVTQTPSHQVTQMGQEVILRCVPISNHLYFYWYRQILGQKVEFLVSFYNNEISEKSEIFDDQFSVERPDGSNFTLKIRSTKLEDSAMYFCATYPAGYNEQFFGPGTRLTVL.

This clone was seen just once. This chain connects TRBV9 to TRBJ1-3; 11 bases map to TRBD1. V lost 4 bases and J lost 0; bases outside the gene matches: 3. The CDR3 loop spans 16 amino acids. Germline CDR1 reads SGDLS; CDR2 reads YYNGEE. Here the CDR3 reads CASSSGTGGSGNTIYF. The CDR3 nucleotides are TGTGCCAGCAGCTCTGGGACAGGGGGCTCTGGAAACACCATATATTTT.

The chain combines TRBV6-5 with TRBJ2-7, with TRBD2 matching 7 bases. The CDR3 loop spans 13 amino acids. Germline trimming cut 11 bases from V and 1 base from J; bases unmatched to any gene: 8. Germline V gives CDR1 MNHEY, CDR2 SVGAGI. The CDR3 is CACSRGGSYEQYF. CDR3 DNA sequence: TGTGCCTGTTCCCGCGGGGGTTCCTACGAGCAGTACTTC.

This sequence joins TRBV28 and TRBJ1-2, with D maybe TRBD1 (6 bases). Trimming took off 6 bases at V and 6 bases at J, with 20 bases between the two ends. The CDR3 is 15 amino acids. Looked up from germline, CDR1 is MDHEN and CDR2 is SYDVKM. The chain's CDR3 is CASSQQGIRLNGYTF. The CDR3 DNA reads as TGTGCCAGCAGCCAACAGGGAATCCGCCTCAATGGCTACACCTTC.

The chain employs TRBV15 and TRBJ2-1; 8 bases are shared with TRBD2. J lost 9 bases, V lost 0 bases, and 10 bases had no gene match. Germline loops: CDR1 LNHNV, CDR2 YYDKDF (reference sequence). The CDR3 sequence is 16 residues long. The CDR3 region is CATSRDQAGGGFEQFF. The CDR3, as DNA: TGTGCCACCAGCAGAGATCAGGCGGGAGGCGGATTTGAGCAGTTCTTC. Combining the CDR3 with reference TRBV15 and TRBJ2-1 gives the whole variable domain DAMVIQNPRYQVTQFGKPVTLSCSQTLNHNVMYWYQQKSSQAPKLLFHYYDKDFNNEADTPDNFQSRRPNTSFCFLDIRSPGLGDTAMYLCATSRDQAGGGFEQFFGPGTRLTVL.

The chain carries TRBV6-1 and TRBJ2-6, with D possibly matching TRBD1 (5 bases). CDR3 length: 15 residues. Germline CDR1 is MNHNS and CDR2 is SASEGT. Trimming stripped 6 bases from V and 0 bases from J, with 9 bases between. CDR3 in amino acids: CASRHRLSGANVLTF. In DNA form, the CDR3 reads TGTGCCAGCAGGCACAGGCTCTCTGGGGCCAACGTCCTGACTTTC.

V and J are TRBV5-1 and TRBJ1-4, with D perhaps matching TRBD1 (6 bases). This CDR3 is 15 amino acids long. The germline CDR1 and CDR2 sequences are SGHRS and YFSETQ. Deletions cut 3 bases from V and 4 bases from J, with 13 bases between. CDR3 sequence reads: CASSYGGQINEKLFF. DNA of the CDR3: TGCGCCAGCAGCTACGGGGGGCAGATTAATGAAAAACTGTTTTTT.

This rearrangement joins TRBV4-1 to TRBJ2-3; tentatively, D is TRBD2 (6 bases). Between the trimmed V and J ends, which lost 5 bases and 8 bases, there was a span of 17 bases. The CDR3 totals 14 residues. Germline V gene lookup returns CDR1 MGHRA and CDR2 YSYEKL. The CDR3 protein is CASSYEGRWVTQYF. The CDR3 nucleotides are TGCGCCAGCAGCTACGAGGGGAGGTGGGTTACGCAGTATTTT.

A few counts support this clone. The chain is built from TRBV10-2 and TRBJ1-1; unclear D gene. Germline V lookup: CDR1 WSHSY, CDR2 SAAADI. The CDR3 is 15 residues long. Trimming took off 3 bases at V and 3 bases at J, with 14 bases between the two ends. The CDR3 loop reads CASSEEGFVDTEAFF. Written as DNA, the CDR3 is TGCGCCAGCAGTGAAGAGGGATTCGTCGACACTGAAGCTTTCTTT.

In its sample, this clone was seen a few times. The chain couples TRBV18 to TRBJ1-3, with D possibly being TRBD1 (5 bases). This CDR3 region has 13 residues. V was clipped by 5 bases and J by 5 bases, with 10 bases between them. Germline values: CDR1 KGHSH, CDR2 LQKENI. CDR3 sequence (DNA): TGTGCCAGCTCATCGGGGGGGAGAAACACCATATATTTT. Encoded protein: CASSSGGRNTIYF. Drawing the rest from reference TRBV18 and TRBJ1-3, the complete variable domain is NAGVMQNPRHLVRRRGQEARLRCSPMKGHSHVYWYRQLPEEGLKFMVYLQKENIIDESGMPKERFSAEFPKEGPSILRIQQVVRGDSAAYFCASSSGGRNTIYFGEGSWLTVV.

This rearrangement joins TRBV9 to TRBJ2-1; 11 bases are shared with TRBD2. This CDR3 region has 19 residues. The germline V gene encodes CDR1 SGDLS and CDR2 YYNGEE. V shed 0 bases and J 0 bases; nucleotides not matched to a gene: 8. CDR3 residues: CASSVDPTSGVSSYNEQFF. In DNA form, the CDR3 reads TGTGCCAGCAGCGTAGATCCGACTAGCGGGGTTAGCTCCTACAATGAGCAGTTCTTC.

This chain joins TRBV11-2 and TRBJ2-1; 12 nucleotides align to TRBD2. This CDR3 region has 15 residues. The junction had 5 bases not matched to a gene; V was cut back by 5 bases and J by 6 bases. CDR1 and CDR2 from the germline V gene are SGHAT and FQNNGV. CDR3 region: CASSPQGLAGNEQFF. CDR3 DNA sequence: TGTGCCAGCAGCCCTCAGGGACTAGCGGGCAATGAGCAGTTCTTC. Complete variable domain (other parts from reference TRBV11-2 and TRBJ2-1): EAGVAQSPRYKIIEKRQSVAFWCNPISGHATLYWYQQILGQGPKLLIQFQNNGVVDDSQLPKDRFSAERLKGVDSTLKIQPAKLEDSAVYLCASSPQGLAGNEQFFGPGTRLTVL.

The V and J genes are TRBV19 and TRBJ1-2, with 8 bases lining up with TRBD1. CDR3 length equals 12 residues. The germline V gene encodes CDR1 LNHDA and CDR2 SQIVND (reference sequence). V shed 11 bases and J 8 bases; nucleotides not matched to a gene: 10. CDR3 coding DNA: TGTGCCTCCCGAGCAGGGGGCGCGGGCTACACCTTC. Its translation is CASRAGGAGYTF.

The chain joins TRBV7-6 to TRBJ2-3; no definite D call. V was shortened by 0 bases and J by 0 bases, with 10 bases between the two germline ends. The CDR3 consists of 16 residues. Germline CDR1 and CDR2: SGHVS and FNYEAQ. CDR3 nucleotide sequence: TGTGCCAGCAGCTTAGCGGCGAGTTCTAGCACAGATACGCAGTATTTT. It yields the protein CASSLAASSSTDTQYF.